This T cell receptor beta chain was retrieved from a study of human T cells and chemical hapten exposure. Background on the study: Alopecia areata, totalis or universalis affected patients, mainly female.

The time point denotes: patch test 2, 6 weeks after DPC sensitization. Treatment specified: therapeutic diphenylcyclopropenone sensitization with weekly scalp DPC. This clonotype was observed a single time. Trimming removed 4 bases from V and 2 bases from J, with 13 bases in between. Germline CDR1 and CDR2: LGHDT and YNNKEL (reference sequence). The CDR3 totals 15 residues. TCRdb re-derived calls from the RACE reads in MiXCR, one entry per CDR3 protein. There are 35,000 to 45,000 distinct CDR3 sequences in the sample; more than 8.5% occur only once, and over 12% lies in the top ten. The chain joins TRBV3-1 to TRBJ2-3; D may correspond to TRBD1 or TRBD2 (5 bases each). The origin of this receptor is a woman in her forties with alopecia areata. Some clones in this sample may be carry-over from other donors' samples. The sample consisted of whole blood, taken in connection with sensitization to the hapten diphenylcyclopropenone (DPC). The CDR3 loop is CASSLNGAFTDTQYF. The CDR3 DNA sequence: TGTGCCAGCAGCCTTAACGGGGCGTTCACAGATACGCAGTATTTT.